Below, 20 T cell receptor beta chains from the same sample are listed, as sequenced in a study of spatial heterogeneity in lung cancer. Time point reported: blood at routine non-recurrence follow-up after resection. TCRdb fed the 5' RACE reads into MiXCR, producing one record per CDR3 protein. The sample lists tens of thousands of distinct CDR3 sequences; 12% were seen once. The input for sequencing was PBMCs, taken at follow-up. The receptors were sampled from a male donor with early-stage non-small cell lung cancer.

This clonotype was counted between two and nine times. V gene TRBV7-7 combines with J gene TRBJ2-5; TRBD1 matches at 8 bases. The CDR3 is 14 amino acids. Germline V gives CDR1 SSHAT, CDR2 FNYEAQ (reference sequence). V lost 4 bases to trimming and J lost 4 bases; unmatched junction nucleotides: 5. Written as DNA, the CDR3 is TGTGCCAGCAGCTACGGACAGGGAGGAGAGACCCAGTACTTC. Its translation: CASSYGQGGETQYF.

This clonotype was seen ten or more times. The chain uses TRBV4-2 and TRBJ2-5; D is uncertain. The CDR3 length is 15 residues. V was clipped by 0 bases and J by 2 bases, with 10 bases between them. Germline assignment: CDR1 LGHNA and CDR2 YNFKEQ. The CDR3 bases are TGTGCCAGCAGCCAAGATCGGGCAGCTCAAGAGACCCAGTACTTC. Protein product: CASSQDRAAQETQYF.

At least ten counts were recorded for this clonotype. The V gene is TRBV3-1, the J gene TRBJ1-5; a possible D gene is TRBD1 (6 bases). The germline V gene encodes CDR1 LGHDT and CDR2 YNNKEL (reference sequence). V was pared by 3 bases and J by 6 bases, with 15 bases between. The CDR3 has 15 amino acids. CDR3 nucleotides: TGTGCCAGCAGCCAGAGAGAAGGGGGAGGTCAGCCCCAGCATTTT. Protein product: CASSQREGGGQPQHF.

This clonotype was observed at least ten times. The chain recombines TRBV11-3 with TRBJ2-1; D not resolved. This CDR3 contains 15 residues. Trimming took off 5 bases at V and 4 bases at J, with 15 bases between the two ends. Looked up from germline, CDR1 is SGHNT and CDR2 is YENEEA. The CDR3 loop is CASSAEGRLYNEQFF. The CDR3 coding sequence is TGTGCCAGCAGCGCCGAAGGGCGGCTTTACAATGAGCAGTTCTTC.

This clonotype was counted only a few times. The chain links TRBV11-1 to TRBJ2-3, with 11 positions matching TRBD2. The germline CDR1 and CDR2 sequences are SGHAT and FQDESV (reference sequence). V gave up 2 bases and J gave up 2 bases; unmatched junction bases: 15. The CDR3 is 20 amino acids. CDR3: CASSLTLTRGLAVLTDTQYF. As DNA, the CDR3 is TGTGCCAGCAGCTTAACATTAACACGGGGACTAGCGGTTCTCACAGATACGCAGTATTTT.

CDR3 nucleotides: TGTGCCTGGAGGGGACAGGGATCCTACAATGAGCAGTTCTTC. It encodes CAWRGQGSYNEQFF. The rearrangement links TRBV30 to TRBJ2-1, with TRBD1 matching 9 bases. CDR1 is GTSNPN, CDR2 SVGIG, per germline (reference sequence). The CDR3 sequence is 14 residues long. V was pared by 3 bases and J by 1 base, with 1 base of the junction left unmatched. Combining the CDR3 with reference TRBV30 and TRBJ2-1 gives the whole variable domain SQTIHQWPATLVQPVGSPLSLECTVEGTSNPNLYWYRQAAGRGLQLLFYSVGIGQISSEVPQNLSASRPQDRQFILSSKKLLLSDSGFYLCAWRGQGSYNEQFFGPGTRLTVL.

This clonotype occurred a few times. The genes are TRBV6-1 and TRBJ2-7; the match to TRBD1 covers 7 bases. V trimming: 3 bases; J trimming: 5 bases; junction bases outside the gene matches: 7. Germline V gene sequence: CDR1 MNHNS, CDR2 SASEGT. The CDR3 has 14 amino acids. Here the CDR3 DNA reads TGTGCCAGCAGTGAGGGCCGCAGGGGGAACGAGCAGTACTTC. Amino acids: CASSEGRRGNEQYF.

This clonotype was seen repeatedly, ten times or more. J is TRBJ2-1 and V is TRBV28, with D perhaps matching TRBD2 (7 bases). Trimming removed 5 bases from V and 5 bases from J, with 22 bases in between. Germline V gene lookup returns CDR1 MDHEN and CDR2 SYDVKM. The CDR3 consists of 17 residues. Here the CDR3 reads CASSPRVTGRENNEQFF. The CDR3 nucleotides read TGTGCCAGCAGTCCCCGCGTCACAGGGAGGGAGAACAATGAGCAGTTCTTC.

The chain combines TRBV7-8 with TRBJ2-3, with D uncertain. This CDR3 comprises 16 residues. Trimming took off 7 bases at V and 3 bases at J, with 20 bases between the two ends. CDR1 is SGHVS and CDR2 is FQNEAQ in the germline V gene. The CDR3 region has the DNA TGTGCCAGCACGACCTTCCCCAGGACGACTACAGATACGCAGTATTTT. As protein: CASTTFPRTTTDTQYF.

Points on this clonotype: An end of the junction does not agree with germline; a read error may underlie this. This rearrangement joins TRBV10-3 to TRBJ2-7; weak D call: TRBD2 (6 bases). The germline V gene encodes CDR1 ENHRY and CDR2 SYGVKD. This CDR3 is 14 amino acids long. The CDR3 sequence: CAIRESGRRHEQYF. CDR3 coding DNA: TGTGCCATCAGAGAGTCGGGGAGGAGACACGAGCAGTACTTC.

This clonotype was counted ten times or more. The chain combines TRBV30 with TRBJ2-7; tentative D call: TRBD1 (6 bases). The CDR3 runs to 11 residues. V was shortened by 5 bases and J by 3 bases, with 8 bases between the two germline ends. Per the germline V gene, CDR1 is GTSNPN and CDR2 is SVGIG (reference sequence). In nucleotides, the CDR3 is TGTGCCTGGGGACAGATCTACGAGCAGTACTTC. Its protein is CAWGQIYEQYF.

The rearrangement links TRBV7-2 to TRBJ2-7, with 7 bases identical to TRBD2. After removal of 5 bases from V and 4 bases from J, the junction contained 5 bases not matched to a gene. This CDR3 has 13 amino acids. Germline CDR1 is SGHTA and CDR2 is FQGNSA. The CDR3 DNA reads TGTGCCAGCAGCGTTGCGGGAGCTTACGAGCAGTACTTC. Translation gives CASSVAGAYEQYF.

This chain uses TRBV28 with TRBJ1-3; 9 bases fit TRBD1. Germline lookup yields CDR1 MDHEN and CDR2 SYDVKM. The CDR3 is 14 residues long. V shed 10 bases, J shed 4 bases, and the junction held 8 bases outside the gene matches. CDR3 loop: CATMTGGAGNTIYF. The CDR3 bases are TGTGCCACCATGACAGGGGGTGCGGGAAACACCATATATTTT.

This clonotype was picked up a small number of times. The rearrangement uses TRBV20-1 and TRBJ2-6, with a weak D call TRBD2 (5 bases). This CDR3 has 16 amino acids. The germline CDR1 and CDR2 sequences are DFQATT and SNEGSKA (reference sequence). Between the trimmed V and J ends, which lost 0 bases and 4 bases, there was a span of 13 bases. The CDR3 sequence is CSARDGGPTGANVLTF. The CDR3 nucleotides read TGCAGTGCTAGAGATGGAGGCCCCACCGGGGCCAACGTCCTGACTTTC.

This clonotype has a handful of counts. The gene calls are TRBV18 and TRBJ2-1; 11 nucleotides match TRBD2. The CDR3 covers 15 residues. J was trimmed by 7 bases and V by 3 bases; bases with no gene match: 5. The germline CDR1 and CDR2 sequences are KGHSH and LQKENI. CDR3: CASSPPASGRNEQFF. In DNA, the CDR3 is TGTGCCAGCTCACCTCCGGCTAGCGGGAGGAATGAGCAGTTCTTC.

This clonotype was detected ten times or more. The rearrangement links TRBV12-3 or TRBV12-4 to TRBJ1-4; TRBD1 is a possible D gene (5 bases). V was cut by 3 bases and J by 8 bases, with 13 bases left in between. This CDR3 contains 14 residues. The CDR3 here is CASSLNSGNEKLFF. CDR3 in DNA: TGTGCCAGCAGTTTGAACTCAGGGAACGAAAAACTGTTTTTT.

This clonotype was counted a few times. The V and J genes are TRBV28 and TRBJ2-3; D remains ambiguous. The germline V and J ends were trimmed by 6 bases and 8 bases, with 15 bases remaining between them. Germline V gives CDR1 MDHEN, CDR2 SYDVKM. This CDR3 comprises 13 residues. The CDR3 DNA sequence: TGTGCCAGCAGCTCAGTGGAAACGGGTACGCAGTATTTT. Amino acids: CASSSVETGTQYF.

This clonotype was detected ten times or more. The chain combines TRBV5-1 with TRBJ2-3; the D gene is possibly TRBD2 (6 bases). The V end was cut by 0 bases, the J end by 4 bases, with 9 bases between. The CDR3 consists of 14 residues. Germline V gene lookup returns CDR1 SGHRS and CDR2 YFSETQ. CDR3 residues: CASSLGGEADTQYF. The CDR3 region has the DNA TGCGCCAGCAGCTTGGGCGGGGAAGCAGATACGCAGTATTTT.

In this sample, this clonotype turned up a few times. This chain uses TRBV13 with TRBJ2-7; a weak D match, TRBD2 (6 bases). The CDR3 totals 13 residues. The V gene's germline CDR1 is PRHDT and CDR2 FYEKMQ (reference sequence). V was pared by 5 bases and J by 3 bases, with 11 bases between. Here the CDR3 reads CASSPGLRYEQYF. The CDR3, as DNA: TGTGCCAGCAGCCCGGGACTCCGCTACGAGCAGTACTTC. The variable domain in full, completed from reference TRBV13 and TRBJ2-7, reads AAGVIQSPRHLIKEKRETATLKCYPIPRHDTVYWYQQGPGQDPQFLISFYEKMQSDKGSIPDRFSAQQFSDYHSELNMSSLELGDSALYFCASSPGLRYEQYFGPGTRLTVT.

V gene TRBV7-9 combines with J gene TRBJ2-7, with 7 nucleotides matching TRBD2. CDR1 SEHNR and CDR2 FQNEAQ come from the germline V gene (reference sequence). After removal of 5 bases from V and 3 bases from J, the junction contained 7 bases not matched to a gene. This CDR3 has 14 residues. The CDR3 coding sequence is TGTGCCAGCAGCGGCCCTAGCGGCGTCTACGAGCAGTACTTC. Its translation: CASSGPSGVYEQYF.